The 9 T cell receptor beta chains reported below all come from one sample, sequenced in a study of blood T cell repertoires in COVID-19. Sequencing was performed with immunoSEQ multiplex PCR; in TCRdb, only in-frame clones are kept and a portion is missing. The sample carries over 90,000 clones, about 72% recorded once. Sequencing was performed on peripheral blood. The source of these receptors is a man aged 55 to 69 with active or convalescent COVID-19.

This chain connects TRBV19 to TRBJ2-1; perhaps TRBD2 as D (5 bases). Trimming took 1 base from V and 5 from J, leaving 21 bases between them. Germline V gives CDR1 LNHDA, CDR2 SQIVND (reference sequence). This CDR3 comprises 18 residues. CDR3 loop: CASSIAHGRRRRDNEQFF. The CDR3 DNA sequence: TGTGCCAGTAGTATAGCCCACGGGCGGCGGAGGAGAGACAATGAGCAGTTCTTC.

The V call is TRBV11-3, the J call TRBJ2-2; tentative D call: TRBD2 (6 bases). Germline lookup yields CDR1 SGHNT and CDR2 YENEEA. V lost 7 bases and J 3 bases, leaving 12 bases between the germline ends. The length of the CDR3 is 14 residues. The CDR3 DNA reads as TGTGCCAGCACCTTTAGCGGAGACACCGGGGAGCTGTTTTTT. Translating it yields CASTFSGDTGELFF.

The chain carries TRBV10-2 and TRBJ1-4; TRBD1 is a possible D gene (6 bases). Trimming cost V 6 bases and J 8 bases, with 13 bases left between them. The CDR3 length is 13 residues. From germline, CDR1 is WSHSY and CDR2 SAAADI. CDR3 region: CASRGQLGEKLFF. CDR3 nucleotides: TGCGCCAGCAGAGGACAGCTGGGCGAAAAACTGTTTTTT.

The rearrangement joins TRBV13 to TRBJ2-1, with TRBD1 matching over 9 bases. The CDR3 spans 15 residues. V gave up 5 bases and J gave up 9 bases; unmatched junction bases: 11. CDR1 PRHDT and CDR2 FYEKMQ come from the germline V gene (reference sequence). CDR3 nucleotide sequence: TGTGCCAGCAGCCCGGGGGACAGGGCCTTTACTGAGCAGTTCTTC. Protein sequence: CASSPGDRAFTEQFF.

The CDR3 protein is CASSTSLADTDTQYF. Written as DNA, the CDR3 is TGTGCCAGCAGTACCTCACTAGCAGATACAGATACGCAGTATTTT. This chain joins TRBV6-5 and TRBJ2-3, with D possibly being TRBD2 (6 bases). This CDR3 region has 15 residues. The germline gives CDR1 MNHEY, CDR2 SVGAGI. Trimming stripped 5 bases from V and 3 bases from J, with 15 bases between.

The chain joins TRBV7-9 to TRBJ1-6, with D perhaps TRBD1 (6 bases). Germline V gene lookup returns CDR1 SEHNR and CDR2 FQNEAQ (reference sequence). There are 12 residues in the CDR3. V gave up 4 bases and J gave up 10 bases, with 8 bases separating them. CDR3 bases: TGTGCCAGCAGCTCAGGGGTCTCACCCCTCCACTTT. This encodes CASSSGVSPLHF.

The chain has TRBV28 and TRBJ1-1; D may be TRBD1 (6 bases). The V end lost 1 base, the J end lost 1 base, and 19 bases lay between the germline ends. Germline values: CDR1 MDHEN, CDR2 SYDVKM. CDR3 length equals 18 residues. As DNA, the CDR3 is TGTGCCAGCAGTTTATTTCCCTCCACAGGGAAGCCGAACACTGAAGCTTTCTTT. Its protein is CASSLFPSTGKPNTEAFF.

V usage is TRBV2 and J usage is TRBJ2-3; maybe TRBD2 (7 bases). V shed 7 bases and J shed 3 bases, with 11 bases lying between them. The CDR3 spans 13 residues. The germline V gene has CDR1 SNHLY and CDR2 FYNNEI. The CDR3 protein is CASTRGGTDTQYF. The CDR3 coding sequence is TGTGCCAGCACGAGGGGGGGGACAGATACGCAGTATTTT.

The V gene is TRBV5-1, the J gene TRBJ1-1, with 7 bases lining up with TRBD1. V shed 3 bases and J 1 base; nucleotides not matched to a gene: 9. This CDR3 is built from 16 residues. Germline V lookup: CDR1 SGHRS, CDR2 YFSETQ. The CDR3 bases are TGCGCCAGCAGCTCGATGGCGGGACAGTCGAACACTGAAGCTTTCTTT. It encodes CASSSMAGQSNTEAFF. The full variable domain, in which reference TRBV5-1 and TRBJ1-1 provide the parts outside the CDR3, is KAGVTQTPRYLIKTRGQQVTLSCSPISGHRSVSWYQQTPGQGLQFLFEYFSETQRNKGNFPGRFSGRQFSNSRSEMNVSTLELGDSALYLCASSSMAGQSNTEAFFGQGTRLTVV.